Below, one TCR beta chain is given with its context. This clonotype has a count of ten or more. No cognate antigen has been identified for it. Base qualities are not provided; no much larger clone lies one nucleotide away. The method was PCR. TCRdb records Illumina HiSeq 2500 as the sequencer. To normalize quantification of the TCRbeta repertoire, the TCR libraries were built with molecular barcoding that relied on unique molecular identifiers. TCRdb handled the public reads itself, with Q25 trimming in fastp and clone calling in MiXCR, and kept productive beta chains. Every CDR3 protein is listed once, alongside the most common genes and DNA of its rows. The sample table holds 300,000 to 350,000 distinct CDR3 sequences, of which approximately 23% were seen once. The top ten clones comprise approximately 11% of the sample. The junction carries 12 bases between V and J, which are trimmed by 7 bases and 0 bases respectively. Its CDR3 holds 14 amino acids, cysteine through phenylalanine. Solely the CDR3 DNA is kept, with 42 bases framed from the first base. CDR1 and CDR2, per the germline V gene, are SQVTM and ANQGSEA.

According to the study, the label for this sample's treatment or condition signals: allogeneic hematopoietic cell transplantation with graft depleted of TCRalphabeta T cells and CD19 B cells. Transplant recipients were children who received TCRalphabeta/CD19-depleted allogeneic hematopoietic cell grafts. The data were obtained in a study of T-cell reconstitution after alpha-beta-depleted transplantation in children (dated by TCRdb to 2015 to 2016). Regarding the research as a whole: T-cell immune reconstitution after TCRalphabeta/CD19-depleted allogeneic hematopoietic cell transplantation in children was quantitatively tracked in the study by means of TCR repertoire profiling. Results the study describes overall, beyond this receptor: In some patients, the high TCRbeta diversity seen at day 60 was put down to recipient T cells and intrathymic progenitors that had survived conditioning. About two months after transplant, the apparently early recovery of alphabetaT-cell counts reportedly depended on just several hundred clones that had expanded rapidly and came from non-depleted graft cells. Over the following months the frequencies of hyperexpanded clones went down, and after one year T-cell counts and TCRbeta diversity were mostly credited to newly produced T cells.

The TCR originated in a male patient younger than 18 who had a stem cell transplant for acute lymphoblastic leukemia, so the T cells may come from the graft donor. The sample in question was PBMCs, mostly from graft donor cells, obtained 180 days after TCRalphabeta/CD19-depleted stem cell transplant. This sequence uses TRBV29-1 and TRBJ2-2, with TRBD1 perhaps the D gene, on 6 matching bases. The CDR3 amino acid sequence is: CSARQGPNTGELFF. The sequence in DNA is TGCAGCGCCCGCCAGGGGCCGAACACCGGGGAGCTGTTTTTT.